Following are 5 T cell receptor beta chains from one sample sequenced in a study of blood T cells in healthy people across ages. The authors ran a second PCR of roughly 7 to 11 cycles using a sample-barcoded 5' primer and a J-beta primer mix. TCRdb analysed the 5' RACE reads with MiXCR anew, one entry per CDR3 protein. The sample has about a million distinct CDR3 sequences, around two fifths seen once; the top ten hold about an eighth. Sequencing input: blood. The receptors derive from a man between 18 and 29 years old in good health.

This clonotype appeared once. The V and J genes are TRBV7-3 and TRBJ1-5, with D possibly matching TRBD1 (5 bases). This CDR3 region has 15 residues. CDR1 and CDR2 (germline): SGHTA, FQGTGA. Trimming cost V 0 bases and J 4 bases, with 10 bases left between them. This chain's CDR3 is CASSLTGDGNQPQHF. CDR3 in DNA: TGTGCCAGCAGCTTAACGGGGGACGGTAATCAGCCCCAGCATTTT.

The rearrangement uses TRBV19 and TRBJ2-7; D is unclear. The CDR3 is 15 amino acids. V lost 5 bases, J lost 1 base, and 15 bases lay in between. Germline V gene lookup returns CDR1 LNHDA and CDR2 SQIVND (reference sequence). The CDR3 bases are TGTGCCAGTAGTCAACGGAGCGCCGGATCCTACGAGCAGTACTTC. It specifies CASSQRSAGSYEQYF.

This clonotype was counted between two and nine times. The rearrangement uses TRBV7-2 and TRBJ2-2; unclear D gene. The CDR3 extends over 12 amino acids. Germline lookup yields CDR1 SGHTA and CDR2 FQGNSA. Trimming left V 3 bases short and J 10 bases short, with 9 bases between. Written as DNA, the CDR3 is TGTGCCAGCAGCTTGGTCTTTGAGGAGCTGTTTTTT. The encoded protein is CASSLVFEELFF.

The CDR3 DNA reads TGTGCCACCAGCAGCGCGGGACTCTTCTATGGCTACACCTTC. This encodes CATSSAGLFYGYTF. The V and J genes are TRBV15 and TRBJ1-2; tentatively, D is TRBD1 (5 bases). This CDR3 spans 14 amino acids. The V end was cut by 3 bases, the J end by 4 bases, with 12 bases between. The germline V gene has CDR1 LNHNV and CDR2 YYDKDF (reference sequence).

Points on this clonotype: This sequence may be a read error, since a much larger clone differs from it by one base. V gene TRBV20-1 combines with J gene TRBJ2-3; perhaps D is TRBD1 or TRBD2 (5 bases each). Germline V gene lookup returns CDR1 DFQATT and CDR2 SNEGSKA (reference sequence). This CDR3 region has 14 residues. The V end lost 3 bases, the J end lost 4 bases, and 14 bases lay between the germline ends. This CDR3 is CSASRQISADTQYF. Here the CDR3 DNA reads TGCAGTGCTAGCAGACAGATTAGCGCAGATACGCAGTATTTT.